This T cell receptor beta chain was profiled in a study of control samples from healthy donors and cancer patients (TCRdb year 2020). Of note for this clone: What this receptor recognizes is not known. Nothing much larger sits one base from this clone, and base qualities are not available.

CDR1 and CDR2, per the germline V gene, are SGHVS and FNYEAQ. Germline trimming amounts to 4 bases on V and 2 bases on J, with 3 as the count of junction bases outside the gene matches. From the cysteine through the phenylalanine, the CDR3 covers 14 amino acids. This entry keeps only the CDR3 DNA: 42 bases, framed from base 1. The library was made by the immunoSEQ multiplex PCR assay. The table comes from immuneACCESS by way of TCRdb, which keeps in-frame sequences with V and J called. Part of the clones is missing from these tables; in studies checked, under half for an unresolved V gene and the rest for unknown reasons. This sample comprises just under 75,000 clones, less than 90% of them detected only once. The ten largest clones represent about 4% of the sample.

The rearrangement joined TRBV7-6 to TRBJ2-3; 7 of the junction bases match TRBD1. This clonotype was obtained from a woman aged 45 to 65 in good health. The sample consisted of blood. At the DNA level, the sequence is TGTGCCAGCAGCTGGGGACAGTTCACAGATACGCAGTATTTT. Translated, it reads CASSWGQFTDTQYF.